Below are 8 T cell receptor beta chains sequenced from a single sample in a study of blood T cell repertoires in COVID-19 (dated by TCRdb to the early 2020s). Receptors were amplified or captured by the immunoSEQ multiplex PCR assay. TCRdb's version of the immuneACCESS table is confined to in-frame rearrangements and falls short of the full clone set. An unresolved V gene accounts for under half of the shortfall where checked; the remainder is of unknown origin. This sample comprises 110,000 or so clones, around 89% of them detected only once. Jointly, the top ten make up approximately 4.3% of the sample. Source material: peripheral blood. These TCRs come from a woman between 50 and 59 years old with acute or convalescent COVID-19.

This rearrangement joins TRBV25-1 to TRBJ2-2; no definite D call. The germline V and J ends were trimmed by 6 bases and 2 bases, with 13 bases remaining between them. The CDR3 consists of 15 residues. Germline CDR1 reads MGHDK; CDR2 reads SYGVNS. The CDR3 region is CASRETGINTGELFF. The CDR3 DNA is TGTGCCAGCAGAGAAACGGGTATAAACACCGGGGAGCTGTTTTTT. Complete variable domain (other parts from reference TRBV25-1 and TRBJ2-2): EADIYQTPRYLVIGTGKKITLECSQTMGHDKMYWYQQDPGMELHLIHYSYGVNSTEKGDLSSESTVSRIRTEHFPLTLESARPSHTSQYLCASRETGINTGELFFGEGSRLTVL.

V gene TRBV11-3 combines with J gene TRBJ2-7; D is perhaps TRBD2 (6 bases). Germline V gene sequence: CDR1 SGHNT, CDR2 YENEEA. Deletions cut 5 bases from V and 5 bases from J, with 13 bases between. This CDR3 has 13 residues. The chain's CDR3 is CASSKSGGNEQYF. CDR3 nucleotides: TGTGCCAGCAGCAAATCCGGGGGAAACGAGCAGTACTTC.

The rearrangement joins TRBV5-4 to TRBJ2-7, with TRBD2 identical over 11 bases. After removal of 4 bases from V and 2 bases from J, the junction contained 5 bases not matched to a gene. This CDR3 is 15 amino acids long. Germline V gene sequence: CDR1 SGHNT, CDR2 YYREEE (reference sequence). CDR3 residues: CASSAGTSGPYEQYF. The CDR3 DNA reads as TGTGCCAGCAGCGCCGGGACTAGCGGACCCTACGAGCAGTACTTC.

The chain has TRBV9 and TRBJ1-1, with D maybe TRBD1 (6 bases). The ends were cut back, 0 bases at V and 4 bases at J, with 10 bases in the middle. The CDR3 runs to 14 residues. Germline V lookup: CDR1 SGDLS, CDR2 YYNGEE. As DNA, the CDR3 is TGTGCCAGCAGCGTAGTGGCAGGGGCCACTGAAGCTTTCTTT. As protein: CASSVVAGATEAFF.

The chain links TRBV5-6 to TRBJ1-1; TRBD1 aligns across 9 bases. In germline, CDR1 is SGHDT, CDR2 YYEEEE. The J segment lost 5 bases and the V segment lost 4 bases, leaving 6 bases of the junction unmatched. The length of the CDR3 is 14 residues. CDR3 protein: CASSGGQGWTEAFF. The DNA for the CDR3 is TGTGCCAGCAGCGGGGGACAGGGTTGGACTGAAGCTTTCTTT.

The chain carries TRBV4-1 and TRBJ2-5; a possible D gene is TRBD1 (5 bases). The V and J ends lost 1 base and 4 bases respectively, with 13 bases between them. This CDR3 has 15 residues. The germline V gene has CDR1 MGHRA and CDR2 YSYEKL. This CDR3 is CASSQVGAPAETQYF. DNA for the CDR3: TGCGCCAGCAGCCAAGTAGGGGCCCCCGCAGAGACCCAGTACTTC.

This clone was found once. CDR3: CASSELSTGGVFYGELFF. For the CDR3, the DNA is TGTGCCAGCAGCGAACTCTCGACAGGGGGCGTTTTTTACGGGGAGCTGTTTTTT. This chain links TRBV6-1 with TRBJ2-2, with 10 bases fitting TRBD1. Per germline, CDR1 MNHNS and CDR2 SASEGT. This CDR3 has 18 amino acids. V shed 6 bases, J shed 7 bases, and the junction held 17 bases outside the gene matches.

The chain combines TRBV19 with TRBJ1-2; 10 nucleotides line up with TRBD1. V lost 9 bases to trimming and J lost 8 bases; unmatched junction nucleotides: 12. CDR3 length: 14 amino acids. CDR1 LNHDA and CDR2 SQIVND come from the germline V gene (reference sequence). The DNA for the CDR3 is TGTGCCAGCAGAATTGACAGGGGGCGCAAGGGCTACACCTTC. Translating it yields CASRIDRGRKGYTF.